Sequencing of this TCR beta chain was carried out in a study of OX40 agonist ivuxolimab in advanced cancers. Looking at the study overall: Age averaged approximately 60 years (range about 23 to 80), and roughly 82% were male.

Study results and caveats: It was not determined which antigens were specifically recognized by the peripheral T cells that had undergone clonal expansion. By week 6 at 0.1 to 3.0 mg/kg, blood CD4+ and CD8+ T cells had expanded clonally.

Using immunoSEQ multiplex PCR, the repertoire was profiled, and TCRdb retains in-frame clones only, with some absent. This table holds 35,000 to 40,000 clones, 70% to 80% found once. This clone was detected only once. Antigen unknown. CDR1 and CDR2 (germline): PRHDT, FYEKMQ (reference sequence). The CDR3 is 14 amino acids. V gave up 5 bases and J gave up 5 bases; unmatched junction bases: 5. The input for sequencing was CD4+ or CD8+ T cells sorted from blood, taken in a trial of the OX40 agonist ivuxolimab. This clonotype originated in an adult with an advanced solid tumor such as melanoma, head and neck, liver or kidney cancer. The chain is built from TRBV13 and TRBJ2-7, with 11 positions matching TRBD2. The CDR3 sequence: CASSLSGGAHEQYF. The DNA for the CDR3 is TGTGCCAGCAGCCTTAGCGGGGGGGCCCACGAGCAGTACTTC.